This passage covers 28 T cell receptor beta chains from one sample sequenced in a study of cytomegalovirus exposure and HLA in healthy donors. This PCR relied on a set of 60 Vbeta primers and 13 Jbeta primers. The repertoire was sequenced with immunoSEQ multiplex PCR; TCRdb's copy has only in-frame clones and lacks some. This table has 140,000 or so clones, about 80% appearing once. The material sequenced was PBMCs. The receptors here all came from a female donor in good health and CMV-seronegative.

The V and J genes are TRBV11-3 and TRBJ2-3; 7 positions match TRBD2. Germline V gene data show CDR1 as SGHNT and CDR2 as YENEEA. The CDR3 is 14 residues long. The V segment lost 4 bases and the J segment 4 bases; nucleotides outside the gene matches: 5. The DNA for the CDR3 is TGTGCCAGCAGCTATGGGACTAACTCAGATACGCAGTATTTT. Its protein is CASSYGTNSDTQYF. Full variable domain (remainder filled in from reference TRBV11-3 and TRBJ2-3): EAGVVQSPRYKIIEKKQPVAFWCNPISGHNTLYWYLQNLGQGPELLIRYENEEAVDDSQLPKDRFSAERLKGVDSTLKIQPAELGDSAVYLCASSYGTNSDTQYFGPGTRLTVL.

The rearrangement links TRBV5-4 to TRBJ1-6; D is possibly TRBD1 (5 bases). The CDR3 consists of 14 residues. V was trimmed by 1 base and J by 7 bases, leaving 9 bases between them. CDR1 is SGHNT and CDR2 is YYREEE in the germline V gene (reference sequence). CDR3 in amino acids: CASSLRQWNSPLHF. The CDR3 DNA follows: TGTGCCAGCAGCTTGAGACAGTGGAATTCACCCCTCCACTTT.

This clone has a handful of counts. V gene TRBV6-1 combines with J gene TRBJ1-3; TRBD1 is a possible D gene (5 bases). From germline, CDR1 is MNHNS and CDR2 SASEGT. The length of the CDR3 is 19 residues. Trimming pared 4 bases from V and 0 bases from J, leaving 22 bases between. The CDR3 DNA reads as TGTGCCAGCAGTGTAGCGGGGTCATCAGGGACTAGCTCTGGAAACACCATATATTTT. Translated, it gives CASSVAGSSGTSSGNTIYF.

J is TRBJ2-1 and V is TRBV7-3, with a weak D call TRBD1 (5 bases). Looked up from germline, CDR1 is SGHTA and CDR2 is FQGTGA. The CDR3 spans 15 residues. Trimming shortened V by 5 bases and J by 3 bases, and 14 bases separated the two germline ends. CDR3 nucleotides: TGTGCCAGCAGCCTACCAGGGCTTTTCTACAATGAGCAGTTCTTC. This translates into CASSLPGLFYNEQFF.

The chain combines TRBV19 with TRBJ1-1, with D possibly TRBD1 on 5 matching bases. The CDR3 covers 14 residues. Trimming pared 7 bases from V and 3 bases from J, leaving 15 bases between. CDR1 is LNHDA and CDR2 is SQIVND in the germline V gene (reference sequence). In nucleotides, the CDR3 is TGTGCCAGTACCGACATCCAGGGATACACTGAAGCTTTCTTT. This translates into CASTDIQGYTEAFF. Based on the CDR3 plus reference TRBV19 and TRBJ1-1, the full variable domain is DGGITQSPKYLFRKEGQNVTLSCEQNLNHDAMYWYRQDPGQGLRLIYYSQIVNDFQKGDIAEGYSVSREKKESFPLTVTSAQKNPTAFYLCASTDIQGYTEAFFGQGTRLTVV.

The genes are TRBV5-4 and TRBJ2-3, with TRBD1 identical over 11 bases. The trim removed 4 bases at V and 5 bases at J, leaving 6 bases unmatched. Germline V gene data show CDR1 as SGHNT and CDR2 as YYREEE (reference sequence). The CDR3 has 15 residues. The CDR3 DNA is TGTGCCAGCAGCCACGAGGACAGGGGGCAAGATACGCAGTATTTT. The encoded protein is CASSHEDRGQDTQYF. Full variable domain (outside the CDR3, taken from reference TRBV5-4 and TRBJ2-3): ETGVTQSPTHLIKTRGQQVTLRCSSQSGHNTVSWYQQALGQGPQFIFQYYREEENGRGNFPPRFSGLQFPNYSSELNVNALELDDSALYLCASSHEDRGQDTQYFGPGTRLTVL.

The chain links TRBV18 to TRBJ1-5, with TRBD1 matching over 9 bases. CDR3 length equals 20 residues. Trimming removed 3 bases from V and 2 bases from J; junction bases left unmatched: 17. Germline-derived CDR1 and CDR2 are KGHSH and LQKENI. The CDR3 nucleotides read TGTGCCAGCTCACCGACGGTGGTAGACAGGGGGAGCTACGGCAATCAGCCCCAGCATTTT. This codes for CASSPTVVDRGSYGNQPQHF.

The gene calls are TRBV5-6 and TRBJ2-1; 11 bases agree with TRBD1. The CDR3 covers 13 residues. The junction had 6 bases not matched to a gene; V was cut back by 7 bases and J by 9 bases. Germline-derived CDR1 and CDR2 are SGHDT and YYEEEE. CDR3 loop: CASERTGGVEQFF. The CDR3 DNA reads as TGTGCCAGCGAGCGGACAGGGGGCGTTGAGCAGTTCTTC. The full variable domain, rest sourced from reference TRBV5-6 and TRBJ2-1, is DAGVTQSPTHLIKTRGQQVTLRCSPKSGHDTVSWYQQALGQGPQFIFQYYEEEERQRGNFPDRFSGHQFPNYSSELNVNALLLGDSALYLCASERTGGVEQFFGPGTRLTVL.

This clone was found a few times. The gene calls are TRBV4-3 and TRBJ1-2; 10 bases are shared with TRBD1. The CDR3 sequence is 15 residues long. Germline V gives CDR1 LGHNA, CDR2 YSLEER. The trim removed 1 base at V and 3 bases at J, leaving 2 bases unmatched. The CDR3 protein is CASSQAGTGDYGYTF. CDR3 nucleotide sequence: TGCGCCAGCAGCCAAGCCGGGACAGGGGACTATGGCTACACCTTC.

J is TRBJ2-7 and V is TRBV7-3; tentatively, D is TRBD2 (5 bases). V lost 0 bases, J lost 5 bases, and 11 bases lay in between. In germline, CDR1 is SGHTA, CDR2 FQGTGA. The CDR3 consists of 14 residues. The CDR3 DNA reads TGTGCCAGCAGCTTAACCGCGGGCTTCCACGAGCAGTACTTC. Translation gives CASSLTAGFHEQYF.

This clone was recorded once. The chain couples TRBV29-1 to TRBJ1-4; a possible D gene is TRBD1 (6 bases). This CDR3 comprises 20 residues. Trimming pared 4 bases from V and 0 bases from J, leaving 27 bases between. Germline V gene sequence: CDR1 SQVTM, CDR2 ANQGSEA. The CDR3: CSVVLPPDRSSPTTNEKLFF. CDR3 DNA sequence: TGCAGCGTTGTCCTCCCCCCGGACAGATCCAGTCCAACAACTAATGAAAAACTGTTTTTT.

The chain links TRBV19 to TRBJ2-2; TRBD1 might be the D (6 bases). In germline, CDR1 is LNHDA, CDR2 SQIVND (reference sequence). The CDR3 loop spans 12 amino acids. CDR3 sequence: CATNRATGELFF. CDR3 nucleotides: TGTGCAACCAACAGGGCCACCGGGGAGCTGTTTTTT.

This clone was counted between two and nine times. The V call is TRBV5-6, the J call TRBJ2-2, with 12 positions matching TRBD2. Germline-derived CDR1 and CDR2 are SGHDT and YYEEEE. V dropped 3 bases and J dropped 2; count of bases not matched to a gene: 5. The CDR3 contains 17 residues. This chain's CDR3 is CASSSPGLAGNTGELFF. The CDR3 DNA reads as TGTGCCAGCAGCTCGCCGGGACTAGCGGGCAACACCGGGGAGCTGTTTTTT.

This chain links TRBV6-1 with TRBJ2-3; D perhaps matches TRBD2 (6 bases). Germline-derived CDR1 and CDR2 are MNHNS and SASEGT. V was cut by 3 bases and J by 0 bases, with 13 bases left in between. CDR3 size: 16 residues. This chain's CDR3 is CASSDAAGPSTDTQYF. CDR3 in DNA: TGTGCCAGCAGTGATGCGGCGGGACCTAGCACAGATACGCAGTATTTT.

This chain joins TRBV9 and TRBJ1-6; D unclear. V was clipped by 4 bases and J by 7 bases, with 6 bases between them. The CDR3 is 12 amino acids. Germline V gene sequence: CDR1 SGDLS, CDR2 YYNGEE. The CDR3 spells CASSSPNSPLHF. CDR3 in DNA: TGTGCCAGCAGCTCCCCAAATTCACCCCTCCACTTT.

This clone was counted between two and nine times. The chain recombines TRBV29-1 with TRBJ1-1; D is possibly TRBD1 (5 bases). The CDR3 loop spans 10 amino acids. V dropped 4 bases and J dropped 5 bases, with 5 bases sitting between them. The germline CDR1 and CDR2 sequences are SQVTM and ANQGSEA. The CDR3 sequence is CSVGQTEAFF. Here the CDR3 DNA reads TGCAGCGTTGGACAGACTGAAGCTTTCTTT.

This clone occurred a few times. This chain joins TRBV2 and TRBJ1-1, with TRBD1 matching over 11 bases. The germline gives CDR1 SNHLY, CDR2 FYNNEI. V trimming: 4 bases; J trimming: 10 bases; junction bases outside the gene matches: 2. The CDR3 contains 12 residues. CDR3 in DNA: TGTGCCAGCAGTGTCGGGACAGGGGGAGCTTTCTTT. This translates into CASSVGTGGAFF.

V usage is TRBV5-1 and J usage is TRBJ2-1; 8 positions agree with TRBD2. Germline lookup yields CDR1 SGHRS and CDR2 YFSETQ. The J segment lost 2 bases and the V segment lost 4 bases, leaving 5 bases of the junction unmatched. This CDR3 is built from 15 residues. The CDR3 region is CASSPLAGTYNEQFF. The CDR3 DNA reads TGCGCCAGCAGCCCATTAGCGGGAACCTACAATGAGCAGTTCTTC.

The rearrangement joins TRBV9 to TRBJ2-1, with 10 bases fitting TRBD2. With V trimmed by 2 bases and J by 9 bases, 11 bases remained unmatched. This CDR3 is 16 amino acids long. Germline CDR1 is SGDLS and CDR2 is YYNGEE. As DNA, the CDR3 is TGTGCCAGCAGCGTTTTAGCGGGGGGTTCCTACGGTGAGCAGTTCTTC. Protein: CASSVLAGGSYGEQFF.

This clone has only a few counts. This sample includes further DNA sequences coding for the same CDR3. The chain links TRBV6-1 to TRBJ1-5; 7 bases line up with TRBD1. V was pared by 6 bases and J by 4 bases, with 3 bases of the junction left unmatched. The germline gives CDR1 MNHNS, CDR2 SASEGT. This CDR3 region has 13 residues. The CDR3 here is CASSLQGNQPQHF. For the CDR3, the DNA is TGTGCCAGCAGCCTACAGGGGAATCAGCCCCAGCATTTT.

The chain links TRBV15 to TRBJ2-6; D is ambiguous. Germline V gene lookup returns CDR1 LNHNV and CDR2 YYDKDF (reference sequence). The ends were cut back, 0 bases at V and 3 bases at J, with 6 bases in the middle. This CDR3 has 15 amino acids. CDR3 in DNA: TGTGCCACCAGCAGAGATCACGGTGGGGCCAACGTCCTGACTTTC. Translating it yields CATSRDHGGANVLTF.

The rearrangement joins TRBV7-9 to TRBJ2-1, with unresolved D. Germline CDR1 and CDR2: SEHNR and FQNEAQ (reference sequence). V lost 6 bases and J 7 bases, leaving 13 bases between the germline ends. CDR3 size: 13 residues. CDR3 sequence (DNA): TGTGCCAGCAGAGTGATTTCGAGAAATGAGCAGTTCTTC. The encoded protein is CASRVISRNEQFF.

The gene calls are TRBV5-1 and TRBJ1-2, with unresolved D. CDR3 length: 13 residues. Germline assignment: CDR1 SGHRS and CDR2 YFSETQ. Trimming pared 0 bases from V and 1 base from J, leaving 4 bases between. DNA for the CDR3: TGCGCCAGCAGCTTGGACAGTAACTATGGCTACACCTTC. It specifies CASSLDSNYGYTF.

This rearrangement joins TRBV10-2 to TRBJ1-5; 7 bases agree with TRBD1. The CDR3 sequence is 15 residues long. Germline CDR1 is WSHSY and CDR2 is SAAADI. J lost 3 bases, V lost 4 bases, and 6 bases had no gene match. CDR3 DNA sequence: TGCGCCAGCAGTGGCGAGGGGGCGAACAATCAGCCCCAGCATTTT. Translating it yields CASSGEGANNQPQHF.

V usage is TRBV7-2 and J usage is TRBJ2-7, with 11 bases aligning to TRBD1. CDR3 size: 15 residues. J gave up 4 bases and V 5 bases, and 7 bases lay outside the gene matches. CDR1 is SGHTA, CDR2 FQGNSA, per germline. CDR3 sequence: CASSPWDRGGYEQYF. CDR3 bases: TGTGCCAGCAGCCCGTGGGACAGGGGGGGATACGAGCAGTACTTC. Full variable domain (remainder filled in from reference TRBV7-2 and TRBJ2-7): GAGVSQSPSNKVTEKGKDVELRCDPISGHTALYWYRQSLGQGLEFLIYFQGNSAPDKSGLPSDRFSAERTGGSVSTLTIQRTQQEDSAVYLCASSPWDRGGYEQYFGPGTRLTVT.

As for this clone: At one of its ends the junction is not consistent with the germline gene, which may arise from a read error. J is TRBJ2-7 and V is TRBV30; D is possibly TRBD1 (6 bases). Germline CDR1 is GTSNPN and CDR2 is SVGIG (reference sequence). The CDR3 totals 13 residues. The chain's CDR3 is CAWTVGASSEQYF. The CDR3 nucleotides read TGTGCCTGGACCGTGGGGGCTTCCTCCGAGCAGTACTTC.

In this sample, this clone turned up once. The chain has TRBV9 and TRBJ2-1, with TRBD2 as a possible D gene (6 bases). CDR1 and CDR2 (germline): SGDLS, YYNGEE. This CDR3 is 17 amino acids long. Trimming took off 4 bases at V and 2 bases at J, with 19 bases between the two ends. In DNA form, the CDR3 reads TGTGCCAGCAGCTCCCCCGGGACTTTGAGAGCCTACAATGAGCAGTTCTTC. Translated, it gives CASSSPGTLRAYNEQFF.

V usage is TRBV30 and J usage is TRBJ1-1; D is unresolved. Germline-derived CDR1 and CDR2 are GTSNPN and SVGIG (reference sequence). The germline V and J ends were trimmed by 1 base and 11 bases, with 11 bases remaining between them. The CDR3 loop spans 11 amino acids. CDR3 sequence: CAWSGGGGAFF. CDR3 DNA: TGTGCCTGGAGTGGGGGAGGTGGGGCTTTCTTT.